The 12 T cell receptor beta chains listed next were all sequenced from one sample in a study of blood T cells in healthy people across ages. Sample-barcoded 5' priming and a J-beta primer mix drove a second PCR of roughly 6 to 12 cycles. TCRdb re-called the 5' RACE reads through MiXCR, storing one row per CDR3 protein. The sample consists of roughly 2 million distinct CDR3 sequences, roughly 49% of them appearing once. Input material: blood. These receptors were taken from a woman between 40 and 50 years old in good health.

The V call is TRBV4-2, the J call TRBJ2-6; D gene uncertain. Per the germline V gene, CDR1 is LGHNA and CDR2 is YNFKEQ. With 2 bases removed from V and 0 bases from J, the gap between germline ends came to 11 bases. This CDR3 has 17 residues. As DNA, the CDR3 is TGTGCCAGCAGCCAATGGGCAGCCCCCTCTGGGGCCAACGTCCTGACTTTC. Amino acid sequence: CASSQWAAPSGANVLTF.

The rearrangement joins TRBV4-3 to TRBJ1-2, with TRBD1 identical over 9 bases. V dropped 1 base and J dropped 0; count of bases not matched to a gene: 6. The germline V gene has CDR1 LGHNA and CDR2 YSLEER. The CDR3 covers 17 residues. This CDR3 reads CASSQAATGGTNYGYTF. CDR3 DNA sequence: TGCGCCAGCAGCCAAGCTGCGACAGGGGGGACTAACTATGGCTACACCTTC.

This chain's CDR3 is CASVGQTSSYNEQYF. CDR3 bases: TGTGCCAGCGTGGGACAGACTAGCTCCTACAATGAGCAGTACTTC. This sequence joins TRBV2 and TRBJ2-7; D possibly uses TRBD1 or TRBD2 (7 bases each). The germline V and J ends were trimmed by 8 bases and 7 bases, with 24 bases remaining between them. The CDR3 sequence is 15 residues long. Germline-derived CDR1 and CDR2 are SNHLY and FYNNEI.

The table lists this clonotype with a few counts. CDR3 region: CSVAGRGPTDTQYF. The CDR3 nucleotides are TGCAGCGTCGCGGGCCGGGGACCCACAGATACGCAGTATTTT. The V and J genes are TRBV29-1 and TRBJ2-3, with D possibly being TRBD1 or TRBD2 (5 bases each). The V end was cut by 6 bases, the J end by 2 bases, with 15 bases between. CDR1 and CDR2 from the germline V gene are SQVTM and ANQGSEA. The CDR3 runs to 14 residues.

V usage is TRBV6-4 and J usage is TRBJ2-3, with TRBD1 identical over 9 bases. The CDR3 consists of 16 residues. V trimming: 5 bases; J trimming: 1 base; junction bases outside the gene matches: 7. Germline V gene data show CDR1 as MRHNA and CDR2 as SNTAGT. CDR3 loop: CASSHTGGAGTDTQYF. DNA for the CDR3: TGTGCCAGCAGTCACACAGGGGGCGCCGGCACAGATACGCAGTATTTT.

As for this clonotype: One end of the junction fails to match germline, which may point to a read error. The rearrangement joins TRBV7-2 to TRBJ2-3; 11 nucleotides line up with TRBD2. Germline V gene lookup returns CDR1 SGHTA and CDR2 FQGNSA. The CDR3 totals 17 residues. As DNA, the CDR3 is TGTGCCAACAGCATTAGCGGGGGGGCCGCGTGGCCAGATACGCAGTATTTT. It codes for CANSISGGAAWPDTQYF.

With regard to this clonotype: The junction shows a germline mismatch at one end, possibly a read error. The chain carries TRBV4-2 and TRBJ2-5; D call uncertain. The last part of the DNA fits TRBJ2-4 better; the J call may be wrong. CDR1 LGHNA and CDR2 YNFKEQ come from the germline V gene. This CDR3 comprises 15 residues. In DNA form, the CDR3 reads TGTGCCAGCAGCCAAGAGCGAGGAGCCAAAACCATTCAGTACTTC. Amino acid sequence: CASSQERGAKTIQYF.

This clonotype was seen only a few times. The chain couples TRBV9 to TRBJ2-1, with TRBD2 matching over 8 bases. Germline V CDR1 and CDR2: SGDLS, YYNGEE. The junction had 10 bases not matched to a gene; V was cut back by 4 bases and J by 4 bases. The CDR3 totals 16 residues. CDR3 in DNA: TGTGCCAGCAGCCCTCCCGGGGGGGAACCTTACAATGAGCAGTTCTTC. Amino acids: CASSPPGGEPYNEQFF.

As to this clonotype: One end of the junction fails to match germline, which may point to a read error. The chain couples TRBV9 to TRBJ2-1; perhaps TRBD2 as D (5 bases). This CDR3 spans 14 amino acids. The germline V gene has CDR1 SGDLS and CDR2 YYNGEE. The CDR3 coding sequence is TGTGCCAGCAACGTAGAGGGTTACTGGAATGAGCAGTTCTTC. Encoded protein: CASNVEGYWNEQFF.

The CDR3 DNA sequence: TGCAGCGTTGAAATCCAGCGGGGACCGAACACCGGGGAGCTGTTTTTT. Protein: CSVEIQRGPNTGELFF. The J gene is TRBJ2-2, the V gene TRBV29-1; 7 bases are a match to TRBD2. CDR1 and CDR2 from the germline V gene are SQVTM and ANQGSEA. The V and J ends lost 2 bases and 0 bases, in that order; junction bases with no gene match: 6. There are 16 residues in the CDR3.

This clonotype turned up a few times. This chain joins TRBV6-6 and TRBJ2-5; 10 bases agree with TRBD2. The CDR3 runs to 17 residues. V trimming: 2 bases; J trimming: 5 bases; junction bases outside the gene matches: 11. Germline assignment: CDR1 MNHNY and CDR2 SVGAGI (reference sequence). CDR3 coding DNA: TGTGCCAGCAGTTACCCGACTAGCGGGCTAAACTCGGAGACCCAGTACTTC. Residues: CASSYPTSGLNSETQYF.

V usage is TRBV20-1 and J usage is TRBJ2-1; possible D gene TRBD2, 7 bases. Germline CDR1 and CDR2: DFQATT and SNEGSKA (reference sequence). The CDR3 totals 13 residues. The V end lost 1 base, the J end lost 12 bases, and 16 bases lay between the germline ends. CDR3 nucleotides: TGCAGTGCTAGAGCCATGGGGGGGCTCGGGCAGTTCTTC. Translating gives CSARAMGGLGQFF.